Following are 14 T cell receptor beta chains from one sample sequenced in a study of beta chain features in type 1 diabetes. Study outcomes and limitations: Shorter TCRB CDR3s, moderately but significantly so, marked every one of the four CD4+ subsets in Type 1 diabetes patients.

Investigators reverse transcribed all isolated RNA, so they sequenced expressed TCRB transcripts. The assay was immunoSEQ multiplex PCR, and TCRdb's table has in-frame clones only and misses some. The repertoire holds 600,000 to 700,000 clones, with 12% as singletons. Their antigen targets remain unknown. The source material was naive CD4+ T cells from blood. These receptors originate from a man aged 30 to 45 with type 1 diabetes.

The genes are TRBV9 and TRBJ2-2; D gene ambiguous. CDR1 and CDR2 from the germline V gene are SGDLS and YYNGEE. Deletions cut 1 base from V and 0 bases from J, with 4 bases between. The CDR3 spans 14 residues. CDR3 protein: CASSVRTNTGELFF. In DNA, the CDR3 is TGTGCCAGCAGCGTAAGGACGAACACCGGGGAGCTGTTTTTT. Full variable domain (missing parts from reference TRBV9 and TRBJ2-2): DSGVTQTPKHLITATGQRVTLRCSPRSGDLSVYWYQQSLDQGLQFLIQYYNGEERAKGNILERFSAQQFPDLHSELNLSSLELGDSALYFCASSVRTNTGELFFGEGSRLTVL.

This clone has more than one count but fewer than ten. The chain links TRBV5-6 to TRBJ1-1, with D unresolved. The CDR3 spans 13 residues. V lost 2 bases to trimming and J lost 6 bases, with 11 bases between them. CDR1 and CDR2 from the germline V gene are SGHDT and YYEEEE. The CDR3 sequence: CASSFLNPSEAFF. CDR3 sequence (DNA): TGTGCCAGCAGCTTCTTAAATCCATCTGAAGCTTTCTTT.

The genes are TRBV2 and TRBJ1-1, with TRBD1 as a possible D gene (6 bases). Trimming took off 6 bases at V and 4 bases at J, with 15 bases between the two ends. Germline assignment: CDR1 SNHLY and CDR2 FYNNEI. The CDR3 runs to 14 residues. The CDR3 protein is CASREQGGGTEAFF. CDR3 nucleotides: TGTGCCAGCAGAGAACAGGGAGGCGGCACTGAAGCTTTCTTT.

V gene TRBV2 combines with J gene TRBJ2-1; the D gene is possibly TRBD1 (6 bases). V gave up 7 bases and J gave up 3 bases, with 10 bases separating them. The V gene's germline CDR1 is SNHLY and CDR2 FYNNEI. CDR3 length: 13 amino acids. The CDR3 sequence: CASNRVLYNEQFF. The CDR3 DNA reads TGTGCCAGCAACAGGGTCCTCTACAATGAGCAGTTCTTC.

This clone was seen only a few times. This sequence joins TRBV29-1 and TRBJ2-7; D gene unclear. The CDR3 consists of 11 residues. Looked up from germline, CDR1 is SQVTM and CDR2 is ANQGSEA. V lost 0 bases and J 4 bases, leaving 4 bases between the germline ends. Here the CDR3 reads CSVEDFYEQYF. CDR3 bases: TGCAGCGTTGAAGACTTTTACGAGCAGTACTTC.

The chain is built from TRBV19 and TRBJ1-2; D is uncertain. This CDR3 comprises 14 residues. The V end was cut by 6 bases, the J end by 4 bases, with 15 bases between. Germline values: CDR1 LNHDA, CDR2 SQIVND (reference sequence). The DNA for the CDR3 is TGTGCCAGTAGGGGCAGTCTTGTTGGCTATGGCTACACCTTC. It yields the protein CASRGSLVGYGYTF.

A few counts support this clone. V gene TRBV28 combines with J gene TRBJ2-7; D may match TRBD1 or TRBD2 (5 bases each). CDR1 MDHEN and CDR2 SYDVKM come from the germline V gene. This CDR3 has 13 residues. V dropped 6 bases and J dropped 1 base, with 10 bases sitting between them. This chain's CDR3 is CASRRGQSYEQYF. The CDR3 DNA follows: TGTGCCAGCAGACGGGGCCAGTCCTACGAGCAGTACTTC.

This chain joins TRBV5-6 and TRBJ2-3; 9 positions match TRBD2. V lost 4 bases to trimming and J lost 6 bases; unmatched junction nucleotides: 9. Germline CDR1 SGHDT, CDR2 YYEEEE. The CDR3 covers 15 residues. DNA of the CDR3: TGTGCCAGCAGCAGGGGACTAGCCGTTAGGGATACGCAGTATTTT. It yields the protein CASSRGLAVRDTQYF.

The CDR3 region is CASSAPQGASGNTIYF. The CDR3 DNA reads as TGTGCCAGCAGCGCCCCCCAGGGGGCGTCTGGAAACACCATATATTTT. The chain links TRBV7-9 to TRBJ1-3, with TRBD1 identical over 8 bases. This CDR3 comprises 16 residues. J gave up 1 base and V 5 bases, and 7 bases lay outside the gene matches. Germline V lookup: CDR1 SEHNR, CDR2 FQNEAQ (reference sequence).

This chain uses TRBV7-6 with TRBJ1-4; 7 positions match TRBD1. With V trimmed by 8 bases and J by 5 bases, 5 bases remained unmatched. CDR3 size: 13 residues. CDR1 is SGHVS, CDR2 FNYEAQ, per germline. CDR3 coding DNA: TGTGCCAGCGGACAGGCCGGAAATGAAAAACTGTTTTTT. Residues: CASGQAGNEKLFF. Together with reference TRBV7-6 and TRBJ1-4, the CDR3 gives the full variable domain: GAGVSQSPRYKVTKRGQDVALRCDPISGHVSLYWYRQALGQGPEFLTYFNYEAQQDKSGLPNDRFSAERPEGSISTLTIQRTEQRDSAMYRCASGQAGNEKLFFGSGTQLSVL.

This sequence joins TRBV9 and TRBJ1-2; D gene unclear. V was trimmed by 2 bases and J by 0 bases, leaving 8 bases between them. CDR1 and CDR2 from the germline V gene are SGDLS and YYNGEE. The CDR3 contains 14 residues. The CDR3 spells CASSVQTTNYGYTF. CDR3 coding DNA: TGTGCCAGCAGCGTTCAGACGACTAACTATGGCTACACCTTC.

This clone was picked up a small number of times. The chain joins TRBV7-2 to TRBJ2-1; 8 bases align to TRBD1. The CDR3 loop spans 13 amino acids. Germline V CDR1 and CDR2: SGHTA, FQGNSA. After removal of 5 bases from V and 9 bases from J, the junction contained 6 bases not matched to a gene. The CDR3 region is CASSRQGRGEQFF. CDR3 DNA sequence: TGTGCCAGCAGCCGACAGGGGCGGGGTGAGCAGTTCTTC.

This clone has more than one count but fewer than ten. This CDR3 is also generated by other DNA sequences in the sample. The J gene is TRBJ1-1, the V gene TRBV5-1; 8 bases line up with TRBD1. CDR1 is SGHRS and CDR2 is YFSETQ in the germline V gene. The junction had 1 base not matched to a gene; V was cut back by 0 bases and J by 3 bases. CDR3 length: 14 residues. CDR3 bases: TGCGCCAGCAGCTTGGGACAGGGGTACACTGAAGCTTTCTTT. It specifies CASSLGQGYTEAFF.

V and J are TRBV6-8 and TRBJ1-6, with 7 bases matching TRBD1. Germline loops: CDR1 MNHGY, CDR2 SAAAGT. V gave up 2 bases and J gave up 8 bases; unmatched junction bases: 12. CDR3 length: 17 residues. The CDR3 DNA sequence: TGTGCCAGCAGTTACCCGGACGTCCGGGACAGTGATTCACCCCTCCACTTT. Its translation: CASSYPDVRDSDSPLHF.